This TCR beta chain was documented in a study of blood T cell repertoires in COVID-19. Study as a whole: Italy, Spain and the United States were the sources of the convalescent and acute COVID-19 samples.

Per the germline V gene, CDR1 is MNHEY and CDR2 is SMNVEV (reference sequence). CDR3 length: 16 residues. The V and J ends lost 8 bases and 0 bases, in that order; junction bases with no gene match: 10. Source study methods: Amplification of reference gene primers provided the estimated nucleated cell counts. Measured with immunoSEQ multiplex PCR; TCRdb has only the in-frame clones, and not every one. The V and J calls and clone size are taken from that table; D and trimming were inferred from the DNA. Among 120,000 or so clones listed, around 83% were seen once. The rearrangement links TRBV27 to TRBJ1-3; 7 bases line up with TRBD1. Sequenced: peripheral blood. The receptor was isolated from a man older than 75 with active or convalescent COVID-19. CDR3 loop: CASSTTGLISGNTIYF. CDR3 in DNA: TGTGCCAGCTCCACGACAGGGCTGATCTCTGGAAACACCATATATTTT.